The 30 T cell receptor beta chains reported below all come from one sample, sequenced in a study of human T cells and chemical hapten exposure. TCRdb re-derived calls from the 5' RACE reads in MiXCR, one entry per CDR3 protein. The table lists 110,000 to 150,000 distinct CDR3 sequences, 3.5% to 5% of them singletons, with under 1.5% in the top ten. It was from unfractionated whole blood that total RNA was extracted. These receptors all stem from a female donor in good health.

The DNA of the CDR3 is TGTGCCAGCAATAGGGGAATGAACACTGAAGCTTTCTTT. It yields the protein CASNRGMNTEAFF. This sequence joins TRBV28 and TRBJ1-1; TRBD1 is a possible D gene (5 bases). The CDR3 is made up of 13 amino acids. V was pared by 7 bases and J by 0 bases, with 9 bases between. The germline V gene encodes CDR1 MDHEN and CDR2 SYDVKM. Combining the CDR3 with reference TRBV28 and TRBJ1-1 gives the whole variable domain DVKVTQSSRYLVKRTGEKVFLECVQDMDHENMFWYRQDPGLGLRLIYFSYDVKMKEKGDIPEGYSVSREKKERFSLILESASTNQTSMYLCASNRGMNTEAFFGQGTRLTVV.

This clonotype was counted many times. The V and J genes are TRBV6-2 or TRBV6-3 and TRBJ1-2, with 9 bases aligning to TRBD1. Germline V gene lookup returns CDR1 MNHEY and CDR2 SVGEGT. V lost 6 bases to trimming and J lost 4 bases; unmatched junction nucleotides: 9. The length of the CDR3 is 15 residues. The CDR3 spells CASSRDGDRAYGYTF. CDR3 sequence (DNA): TGTGCCAGCAGCCGAGACGGGGACAGGGCCTATGGCTACACCTTC.

Many counts were recorded for this clonotype. V is TRBV20-1 and J is TRBJ2-7; tentatively, D is TRBD2 (6 bases). With 5 bases removed from V and 5 bases from J, the gap between germline ends came to 25 bases. Germline CDR1 reads DFQATT; CDR2 reads SNEGSKA (reference sequence). The CDR3 totals 16 residues. The DNA for the CDR3 is TGCAGTGCTTCCGTCCCGGGACGCGGGGTAGAGAACGAGCAGTACTTC. It translates to CSASVPGRGVENEQYF.

This clonotype came up a few times. The chain uses TRBV5-4 and TRBJ2-6; D possibly corresponds to TRBD1 (7 bases). V lost 4 bases, J lost 2 bases, and 19 bases lay in between. Germline CDR1 is SGHNT and CDR2 is YYREEE (reference sequence). There are 18 residues in the CDR3. In nucleotides, the CDR3 is TGTGCCAGCAGCCGGAGGGGGACAGTGGGAGCTGGGGCCAACGTCCTGACTTTC. Its translation is CASSRRGTVGAGANVLTF.

This clonotype has at least ten counts. The chain links TRBV7-2 to TRBJ1-4; 9 nucleotides align to TRBD1. Trimming took 5 bases from V and 4 from J; bases not matched to a gene: 2. Germline V gene lookup returns CDR1 SGHTA and CDR2 FQGNSA. This CDR3 region has 14 residues. The CDR3 protein is CASSEGQGNEKLFF. CDR3 DNA: TGTGCCAGCAGCGAGGGACAGGGTAATGAAAAACTGTTTTTT.

The rearrangement uses TRBV6-2 or TRBV6-3 and TRBJ2-1; no reliable D call. Germline assignment: CDR1 MNHEY and CDR2 SVGEGT. The CDR3 length is 19 residues. Between the trimmed V and J ends, which lost 2 bases and 0 bases, there was a span of 20 bases. The CDR3 DNA reads TGTGCCAGCAGTTACATATATCAGAGGTCCGATAGCTCCTACAATGAGCAGTTCTTC. Protein sequence: CASSYIYQRSDSSYNEQFF.

This clonotype occurred many times. The CDR3 is CASSLWGNGNQPQHF. The DNA for the CDR3 is TGCGCCAGCAGCTTGTGGGGTAATGGCAATCAGCCCCAGCATTTT. The rearrangement uses TRBV5-1 and TRBJ1-5, with D unresolved. Between the trimmed V and J ends, which lost 1 base and 2 bases, there was a span of 10 bases. This CDR3 comprises 15 residues. The germline gives CDR1 SGHRS, CDR2 YFSETQ.

Many counts were recorded for this clonotype. V and J are TRBV20-1 and TRBJ1-1, with 7 nucleotides matching TRBD1. Trimming took 1 base from V and 6 from J; bases not matched to a gene: 14. The germline gives CDR1 DFQATT, CDR2 SNEGSKA (reference sequence). The CDR3 spans 16 residues. CDR3 nucleotide sequence: TGCAGTGCTAGAGCCACCGACAGGGATGGGTACGCTGAAGCTTTCTTT. It translates to CSARATDRDGYAEAFF.

The chain combines TRBV5-1 with TRBJ1-4; TRBD1 matches 8 bases. The ends lost 4 bases at V and 3 bases at J; junction bases unmatched: 11. There are 17 residues in the CDR3. Germline-derived CDR1 and CDR2 are SGHRS and YFSETQ. CDR3 sequence: CASSPKAGGLANEKLFF. The CDR3 coding sequence is TGCGCCAGCAGCCCGAAGGCAGGGGGCCTGGCTAATGAAAAACTGTTTTTT.

Only a few counts were recorded for this clonotype. J is TRBJ2-5 and V is TRBV27; D ambiguous. The length of the CDR3 is 13 residues. V was pared by 6 bases and J by 3 bases, with 11 bases between. The germline V gene has CDR1 MNHEY and CDR2 SMNVEV (reference sequence). The CDR3 nucleotides read TGTGCCAGCAGCCCTGTTATGGAAGAGACCCAGTACTTC. Residues: CASSPVMEETQYF.

The sample holds many counts of this clonotype. The chain links TRBV3-1 to TRBJ2-1; no firm D call. V lost 1 base, J lost 10 bases, and 11 bases lay in between. The CDR3 has 13 amino acids. In germline, CDR1 is LGHDT, CDR2 YNNKEL (reference sequence). CDR3 sequence (DNA): TGTGCCAGCAGCCAAGTGGCTAGAAGAGAGCAGTTCTTC. This translates into CASSQVARREQFF.

This clonotype was counted a few times. The V call is TRBV6-5, the J call TRBJ2-5; D tentatively fits TRBD1 or TRBD2 (5 bases each). Trimming took off 6 bases at V and 0 bases at J, with 14 bases between the two ends. This CDR3 spans 15 amino acids. CDR1 MNHEY and CDR2 SVGAGI come from the germline V gene. The CDR3 protein is CASRSVGTYQETQYF. As DNA, the CDR3 is TGTGCCAGCAGATCGGTGGGGACGTACCAAGAGACCCAGTACTTC.

This clonotype came up many times. The chain is built from TRBV28 and TRBJ1-6; D not certain. V gave up 3 bases and J gave up 7 bases, with 16 bases separating them. Per the germline V gene, CDR1 is MDHEN and CDR2 is SYDVKM. The CDR3 sequence is 16 residues long. The CDR3 DNA reads as TGTGCCAGCAGTTTCGTTAGGGTGAGCGGGAATTCACCCCTCCACTTT. Its translation: CASSFVRVSGNSPLHF.

This clonotype was picked up many times. One end of the junction is discordant with germline, which a read error may explain. The DNA for the CDR3 is TGTGCTAGCAGCTTAGCAGGCAGGGATGGAAAGACCCAGTACTTC. As protein: CASSLAGRDGKTQYF. V usage is TRBV7-7 and J usage is TRBJ2-5; D may be TRBD1 (5 bases). Germline loops: CDR1 SSHAT, CDR2 FNYEAQ (reference sequence). This CDR3 comprises 15 residues.

The chain carries TRBV9 and TRBJ2-1; TRBD2 agrees at 7 bases. J was trimmed by 1 base and V by 0 bases; bases with no gene match: 1. CDR3 size: 15 residues. Looked up from germline, CDR1 is SGDLS and CDR2 is YYNGEE. This chain's CDR3 is CASSVVGGSYNEQFF. The CDR3 nucleotides are TGTGCCAGCAGCGTAGTGGGGGGGTCCTACAATGAGCAGTTCTTC. The entire variable domain, with the rest obtained from reference TRBV9 and TRBJ2-1, is as follows: DSGVTQTPKHLITATGQRVTLRCSPRSGDLSVYWYQQSLDQGLQFLIQYYNGEERAKGNILERFSAQQFPDLHSELNLSSLELGDSALYFCASSVVGGSYNEQFFGPGTRLTVL.

This clonotype was counted ten times or more. The chain links TRBV9 to TRBJ2-7; the match to TRBD1 covers 9 bases. CDR3 length: 14 amino acids. The junction had 4 bases not matched to a gene; V was cut back by 4 bases and J by 2 bases. Per germline, CDR1 SGDLS and CDR2 YYNGEE. The CDR3 region is CASSRGQGTYEQYF. The CDR3 DNA follows: TGTGCCAGCAGCCGGGGACAGGGTACCTACGAGCAGTACTTC. The full variable domain, completed using reference TRBV9 and TRBJ2-7, is DSGVTQTPKHLITATGQRVTLRCSPRSGDLSVYWYQQSLDQGLQFLIQYYNGEERAKGNILERFSAQQFPDLHSELNLSSLELGDSALYFCASSRGQGTYEQYFGPGTRLTVT.

This clonotype was picked up many times. The V gene is TRBV6-1, the J gene TRBJ1-2; 8 bases line up with TRBD1. Per the germline V gene, CDR1 is MNHNS and CDR2 is SASEGT. The ends lost 6 bases at V and 8 bases at J; junction bases unmatched: 5. The CDR3 is 12 amino acids. The CDR3 reads CASSRQGMGYTF. The CDR3 nucleotides read TGTGCCAGCAGCCGACAGGGGATGGGCTACACCTTC.

The sample holds many counts of this clonotype. This sequence joins TRBV6-1 and TRBJ1-2; no clear D gene. V was shortened by 6 bases and J by 6 bases, with 17 bases between the two germline ends. Germline V gene sequence: CDR1 MNHNS, CDR2 SASEGT. CDR3 length: 14 amino acids. In DNA form, the CDR3 reads TGTGCCAGCAGGGACCGAGGGAGGCGCGATGGCTACACCTTC. Amino acids: CASRDRGRRDGYTF.

This clonotype was seen repeatedly, ten times or more. The chain couples TRBV4-2 to TRBJ2-7; no clear D gene. With 1 base removed from V and 7 bases from J, the gap between germline ends came to 11 bases. Germline values: CDR1 LGHNA, CDR2 YNFKEQ. The CDR3 totals 13 residues. The CDR3 protein is CASSQAVIGEQYF. CDR3 coding DNA: TGTGCCAGCAGCCAAGCGGTGATCGGGGAGCAGTACTTC.

The gene calls are TRBV20-1 and TRBJ1-4, with TRBD1 as a possible D gene (5 bases). V was clipped by 3 bases and J by 8 bases, with 16 bases between them. The CDR3 totals 14 residues. The V gene's germline CDR1 is DFQATT and CDR2 SNEGSKA (reference sequence). CDR3 amino acids: CSARGTGRAEKLFF. The CDR3 coding sequence is TGCAGTGCTAGGGGGACCGGCCGTGCCGAAAAACTGTTTTTT.

This clonotype was seen repeatedly, ten times or more. The chain carries TRBV6-5 and TRBJ1-1; TRBD1 aligns across 7 bases. Germline-derived CDR1 and CDR2 are MNHEY and SVGAGI. This CDR3 region has 14 residues. J lost 5 bases, V lost 2 bases, and 5 bases had no gene match. In nucleotides, the CDR3 is TGTGCCAGCAGTTACCATAGACAGGGTACTGAAGCTTTCTTT. It codes for CASSYHRQGTEAFF.

This clonotype has a count of ten or more. This sequence joins TRBV7-8 and TRBJ2-1, with a possible D match to TRBD1 (5 bases). Deletions cut 2 bases from V and 0 bases from J, with 23 bases between. The CDR3 is 20 amino acids. The V gene's germline CDR1 is SGHVS and CDR2 FQNEAQ. CDR3 coding DNA: TGTGCCAGCAGCTTACTTATACTCCCAGTTCAGGGCAGCTCCTACAATGAGCAGTTCTTC. This codes for CASSLLILPVQGSSYNEQFF.

In regard to this clonotype: Being one base from a much bigger clone, this may be a read error. This chain links TRBV20-1 with TRBJ2-7, with D perhaps matching TRBD1 (6 bases). V lost 0 bases to trimming and J lost 5 bases, with 17 bases between them. The CDR3 spans 15 residues. Germline V gene lookup returns CDR1 DFQATT and CDR2 SNEGSKA (reference sequence). CDR3 coding DNA: TGCAGTGCTAGAGAGCCAGAATACAGGGCCGACGAGCAGTACTTC. The encoded protein is CSAREPEYRADEQYF.

This clonotype was counted ten times or more. The DNA of the CDR3 is TGTGCCAGCAGTCACACGGGGAACACTGAAGCTTTCTTT. Translated, it gives CASSHTGNTEAFF. J is TRBJ1-1 and V is TRBV5-4; no definite D call. This CDR3 has 13 amino acids. Germline V lookup: CDR1 SGHNT, CDR2 YYREEE (reference sequence). V was pared by 5 bases and J by 1 base, with 9 bases between.

The V gene is TRBV28, the J gene TRBJ2-7; D possibly corresponds to TRBD2 (7 bases). V lost 10 bases to trimming and J lost 5 bases, with 30 bases between them. The CDR3 consists of 17 residues. Germline values: CDR1 MDHEN, CDR2 SYDVKM. The CDR3 loop reads CATYHPAGGASTDEQYF. CDR3 DNA: TGTGCCACCTACCATCCCGCTGGGGGGGCTTCTACCGACGAGCAGTACTTC.

The sample holds many counts of this clonotype. The V call is TRBV7-2, the J call TRBJ2-1; D uncertain. CDR3 size: 14 residues. Germline V CDR1 and CDR2: SGHTA, FQGNSA. The V end was cut by 5 bases, the J end by 3 bases, with 11 bases between. The CDR3, as DNA: TGTGCCAGCAGCCTAGGGAAGAGCTACAATGAGCAGTTCTTC. It is translated as CASSLGKSYNEQFF.

This clonotype was seen ten or more times. The CDR3 DNA follows: TGTGCCAGCAGCTTAAGTTTAGGGACAGGAAGAGCTAATGAAAAACTGTTTTTT. It encodes CASSLSLGTGRANEKLFF. V and J are TRBV13 and TRBJ1-4, with 8 bases matching TRBD1. The ends lost 2 bases at V and 3 bases at J; junction bases unmatched: 11. The CDR3 has 18 residues. CDR1 is PRHDT, CDR2 FYEKMQ, per germline (reference sequence).

The sample holds many counts of this clonotype. The rearrangement joins TRBV6-5 to TRBJ2-3; 8 positions match TRBD1. Germline V lookup: CDR1 MNHEY, CDR2 SVGAGI. CDR3 length: 16 residues. Unmatched junction bases numbered 8, after V lost 5 bases and J lost 1 base. CDR3 DNA sequence: TGTGCCAGCAGTCTTACGGGGACAGGAGGCACAGATACGCAGTATTTT. Translation: CASSLTGTGGTDTQYF.

This clonotype turned up a few times. J is TRBJ2-2 and V is TRBV5-1; 12 nucleotides match TRBD1. In germline, CDR1 is SGHRS, CDR2 YFSETQ. The CDR3 consists of 15 residues. After removal of 4 bases from V and 5 bases from J, the junction contained 3 bases not matched to a gene. CDR3 sequence reads: CASSAGQGATGELFF. DNA of the CDR3: TGCGCCAGCAGCGCGGGACAGGGGGCAACCGGGGAGCTGTTTTTT.

This clonotype was observed many times. V and J are TRBV20-1 and TRBJ2-7; 9 nucleotides align to TRBD1. V gave up 7 bases and J gave up 1 base; unmatched junction bases: 17. The germline gives CDR1 DFQATT, CDR2 SNEGSKA (reference sequence). The length of the CDR3 is 17 residues. This CDR3 reads CSVGLWDLTGGSYEQYF. For the CDR3, the DNA is TGCAGTGTAGGACTGTGGGACCTGACAGGGGGTTCCTACGAGCAGTACTTC.